The 5 T cell receptor beta chains reported below all come from one sample, sequenced in a study of T cell responses to AZD1222 COVID-19 vaccine. The assay was immunoSEQ multiplex PCR, and TCRdb's table has in-frame clones only and misses some. The sample shows around 100,000 clones, approximately 86% of them seen only once. The sample here was peripheral blood, taken on day 0 of AZD1222 vaccination. The receptors were gathered from an adult in good health.

This clone has only one observation. The chain couples TRBV6-1 to TRBJ1-5; D is unresolved. The CDR3 runs 17 residues. V lost 2 bases and J lost 4, with 18 bases in between. Germline CDR1 and CDR2: MNHNS and SASEGT. The CDR3 here is CASSEFSWGGENQPQHF. The CDR3 nucleotides are TGTGCCAGCAGTGAATTTTCTTGGGGTGGAGAAAATCAGCCCCAGCATTTT.

V gene TRBV27 combines with J gene TRBJ1-6; D is undetermined. The germline V and J ends were trimmed by 7 bases and 4 bases, with 17 bases remaining between them. The CDR3 is 16 amino acids. Germline CDR1 and CDR2: MNHEY and SMNVEV (reference sequence). The DNA of the CDR3 is TGTGCCAGCACTAATCAACCGTACCCTTATAATTCACCCCTCCACTTT. It translates to CASTNQPYPYNSPLHF.

The chain recombines TRBV30 with TRBJ1-1; perhaps TRBD1 as D (5 bases). The V and J ends lost 2 bases and 8 bases respectively, with 12 bases between them. CDR1 is GTSNPN, CDR2 SVGIG, per germline (reference sequence). The CDR3 is 12 residues long. CDR3: CAWSLQGGEAFF. The CDR3 coding sequence is TGTGCCTGGAGTCTCCAGGGAGGGGAAGCTTTCTTT. The full variable domain, rest sourced from reference TRBV30 and TRBJ1-1, is SQTIHQWPATLVQPVGSPLSLECTVEGTSNPNLYWYRQAAGRGLQLLFYSVGIGQISSEVPQNLSASRPQDRQFILSSKKLLLSDSGFYLCAWSLQGGEAFFGQGTRLTVV.

This chain joins TRBV7-9 and TRBJ2-5; TRBD1 is a possible D gene (6 bases). The CDR3 is 13 amino acids. Per the germline V gene, CDR1 is SEHNR and CDR2 is FQNEAQ (reference sequence). V lost 6 bases and J lost 5, with 13 bases in between. The CDR3 DNA follows: TGTGCCAGCAGAAGAGGGGGAAGGGAGACCCAGTACTTC. Residues: CASRRGGRETQYF.

The V gene is TRBV6-5, the J gene TRBJ2-2, with D possibly being TRBD1 (6 bases). Per the germline V gene, CDR1 is MNHEY and CDR2 is SVGAGI. V was trimmed by 7 bases and J by 2 bases, leaving 14 bases between them. This CDR3 spans 15 amino acids. The CDR3 nucleotides read TGTGCCAGCAACGTAGGACAGAGAAACACCGGGGAGCTGTTTTTT. It specifies CASNVGQRNTGELFF.